The sequence of this TCR beta chain was determined in a study of T cells expressing NK-cell markers. Study-wide background: Eight donors were sequenced, of whom seven were HCMV-seropositive, while the remaining one was HCMV-seronegative.

As the method of synthesis, 5'RACE template switching with UMIs yielded TCR beta cDNA. One entry per CDR3 protein, without DNA, is what TCRdb gives after re-calling the 5' RACE reads. The data include about 460,000 distinct CDR3 sequences; the top ten clones carry over 1.3%. Per germline, CDR1 SGHRS and CDR2 YFSETQ. The length of the CDR3 is 21 residues. The sequenced material came from blood T cells: a sorted CD56 or NKG2C T cell subset, CD4+ or CD8+ T cells, or bulk PBMC T cells (not recorded which). This sequence joins TRBV5-1 and TRBJ2-3; lacking DNA, the TRBD2 call made by TCRdb goes unchecked. The receptor was isolated from a woman between 50 and 59 years old in good health. The CDR3 sequence is CASSLDPFRLAGEGSTDTQYF. The whole variable domain, filled in from reference TRBV5-1 and TRBJ2-3, reads KAGVTQTPRYLIKTRGQQVTLSCSPISGHRSVSWYQQTPGQGLQFLFEYFSETQRNKGNFPGRFSGRQFSNSRSEMNVSTLELGDSALYLCASSLDPFRLAGEGSTDTQYFGPGTRLTVL.